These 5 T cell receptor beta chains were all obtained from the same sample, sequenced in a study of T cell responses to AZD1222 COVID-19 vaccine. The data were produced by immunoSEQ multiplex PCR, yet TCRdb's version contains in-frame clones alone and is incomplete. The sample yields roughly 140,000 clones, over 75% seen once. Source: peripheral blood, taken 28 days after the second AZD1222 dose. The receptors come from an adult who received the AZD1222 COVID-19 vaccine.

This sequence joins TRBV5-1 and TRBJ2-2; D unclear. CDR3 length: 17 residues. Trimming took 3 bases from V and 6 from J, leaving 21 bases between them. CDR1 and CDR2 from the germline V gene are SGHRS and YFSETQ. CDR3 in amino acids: CASSSAVVSLGAGELFF. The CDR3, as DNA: TGCGCCAGCAGCTCAGCCGTTGTCAGCCTGGGCGCCGGGGAGCTGTTTTTT.

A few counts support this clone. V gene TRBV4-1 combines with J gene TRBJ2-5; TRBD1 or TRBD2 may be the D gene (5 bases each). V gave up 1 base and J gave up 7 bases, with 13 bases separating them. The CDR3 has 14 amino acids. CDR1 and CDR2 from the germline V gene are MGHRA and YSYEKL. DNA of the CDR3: TGCGCCAGCAGCCAAGGGGGCGTCCGGGGGACCCAGTACTTC. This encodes CASSQGGVRGTQYF.

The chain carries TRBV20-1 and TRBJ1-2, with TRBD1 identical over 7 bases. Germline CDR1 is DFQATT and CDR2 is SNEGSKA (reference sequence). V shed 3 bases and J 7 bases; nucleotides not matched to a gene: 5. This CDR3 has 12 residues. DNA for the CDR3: TGCAGTGCTAGTGAGGGGGCGGTTGGCTACACCTTC. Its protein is CSASEGAVGYTF.

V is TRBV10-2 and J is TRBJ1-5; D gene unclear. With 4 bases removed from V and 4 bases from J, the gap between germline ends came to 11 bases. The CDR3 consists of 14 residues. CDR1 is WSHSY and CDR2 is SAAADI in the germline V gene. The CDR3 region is CASSVEGRNQPQHF. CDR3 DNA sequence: TGCGCCAGCAGTGTGGAAGGGAGAAATCAGCCCCAGCATTTT.

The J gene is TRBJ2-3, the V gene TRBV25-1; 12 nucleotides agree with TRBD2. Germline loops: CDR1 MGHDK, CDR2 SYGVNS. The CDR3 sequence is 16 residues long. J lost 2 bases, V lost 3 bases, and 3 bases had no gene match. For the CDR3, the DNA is TGTGCCAGCAGTGAGCTAGCGGGAGGGCTCACAGATACGCAGTATTTT. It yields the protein CASSELAGGLTDTQYF.